A selection of T cell receptor beta chains follows, all from one sample in a study of cytomegalovirus exposure and HLA in healthy donors. Sequencing used immunoSEQ multiplex PCR; TCRdb keeps in-frame clones, though not all of them. The sample holds around 150,000 clones, around four fifths seen once. Material: PBMCs. These receptors were taken from a man aged 18 to 35 in good health and CMV-seropositive. Each CDR3 is given with its conserved first and last residue. D genes are given only for firm matches. Some rows have no size entry. The others give once, few or many, or a class for an expanded clone.

J gene	D gene	V gene	clone size	CDR3 DNA	CDR3 protein
TRBJ2-7	-	TRBV28	-	TGTGCCAGCAGTTCCGGAAGGGGGGGGAGGAGTGAGCAGTACTTC	CASSSGRGGRSEQYF
TRBJ1-2	-	TRBV5-4	-	TGTGCCAGCAGCTACGGACAGAGTACTAACTATGGCTACACCTTC	CASSYGQSTNYGYTF
TRBJ2-1	TRBD2	TRBV29-1	-	TGCAGCGTTGAAGAATCCGCGGGGGGCGCGAACAATGAGCAGTTCTTC	CSVEESAGGANNEQFF
TRBJ2-1	TRBD2	TRBV19	-	TGTGCCAGTAGTATAGGACCCGTGGGGGGGATACCCTACAATGAGCAGTTCTTC	CASSIGPVGGIPYNEQFF
TRBJ1-5	TRBD1	TRBV6-1	-	TGTGCCAGCAGTCCACTGGACAGGGGCAATCAGCCCCAGCATTTT	CASSPLDRGNQPQHF
TRBJ2-1	-	TRBV7-2	-	TGTGCCAGCAGTTTGTCGGATACTACCTACAATGAGCAGTTCTTC	CASSLSDTTYNEQFF
TRBJ2-6	-	TRBV2	-	TGTGCCAGCAGGGGGCAATTTGGGGCCAACGTCCTGACTTTC	CASRGQFGANVLTF
TRBJ1-1	-	TRBV9	-	TGTGCCAGCAGCGTGGGGGGGGATACTGAAGCTTTCTTT	CASSVGGDTEAFF
TRBJ1-5	-	TRBV5-1	-	TGCGCCAGCAGCTTGGGAGGGCACGCGAATCAGCCCCAGCATTTT	CASSLGGHANQPQHF
TRBJ2-2	TRBD2	TRBV5-1	few	TGCGCCAGCAGCTTTTACGGACTAGGTCAAACCGGGGAGCTGTTTTTT	CASSFYGLGQTGELFF
TRBJ1-1	-	TRBV6-5	-	TGTGCCAGCAGTTACTCGGCCGTGTACACTGAAGCTTTCTTT	CASSYSAVYTEAFF
TRBJ2-7	-	TRBV2	-	TGTGCCAGCACCTTGACCAGGAACTACGAGCAGTACTTC	CASTLTRNYEQYF
TRBJ1-2	TRBD1	TRBV28	-	TGTGCCACTTCGGGACAGGGGGAAGGACGTGGCTACACCTTC	CATSGQGEGRGYTF
TRBJ1-1	-	TRBV28	-	TGTGCCATCACACGGAACACTGAAGCTTTCTTT	CAITRNTEAFF
TRBJ1-5	-	TRBV2	-	TGTGCCAGCAGTGAGTGGGAGGTGGCCAATCAGCCCCAGCATTTT	CASSEWEVANQPQHF
TRBJ2-2	-	TRBV7-7	-	TGTGCTAGCAGCTTAGCGTCGGGGGCCGGGGAGCTGTTTTTT	CASSLASGAGELFF
TRBJ1-1	-	TRBV4-3	-	TGCGCCAGCAGCCAAGTGAAGCTGACTGAAGCTTTCTTT	CASSQVKLTEAFF
TRBJ1-2	-	TRBV19	-	TGTGCCAGTAGTACCAGGGACTCCATCCCTCCTGGCTACACCTTC	CASSTRDSIPPGYTF
TRBJ1-2	-	TRBV10-3	once	TGTGCCATCAGTGAGTCAACAGGGGGCTACACCTTC	CAISESTGGYTF
TRBJ2-5	TRBD1	TRBV6-6	once	TGTGCCAGCAGTTACAGGTCGACAGGGGAAGAGACCCAGTACTTC	CASSYRSTGEETQYF
TRBJ1-5	-	TRBV9	once	TGTGCCAGCAGCGACGGGGGAGGCAATCAGCCCCAGCATTTT	CASSDGGGNQPQHF
TRBJ1-2	TRBD1	TRBV6-4	few	TGTGCCAGCAGTGACTGGGACAGGGGCTATGGCTACACCTTC	CASSDWDRGYGYTF
TRBJ2-5	TRBD2	TRBV7-9	once	TGTGCCAGCAGGTCCGGGACTAGCTCAGGAGGGACCCAGTACTTC	CASRSGTSSGGTQYF
TRBJ1-2	-	TRBV19	-	TGTGCCAGTAGTATAGTCGGAGGCAGGAACTATGGCTACACCTTC	CASSIVGGRNYGYTF
TRBJ1-5	TRBD1	TRBV28	few	TGTGCCAGCAGTCCACCCGGCCGACAGGGTCGAGGCTATAGCAATCAGCCCCAGCATTTT	CASSPPGRQGRGYSNQPQHF
TRBJ2-7	-	TRBV6-1	-	TGTGCCAGCATATTGATCGGGGATTCATCCTACGAGCAGTACTTC	CASILIGDSSYEQYF
TRBJ2-1	TRBD1	TRBV7-9	once	TGTGCCAGCAGCCACCTCTTGACAGGGATCAATGAGCAGTTCTTC	CASSHLLTGINEQFF
TRBJ2-1	TRBD2	TRBV30	-	TGTGCCTGCCTAGAGGGGACTAGGATCGGGCAGTTCTTC	CACLEGTRIGQFF
TRBJ1-1	-	TRBV5-4	-	TGTGCCAGCAGCCCACAGGGGAACACTGAAGCTTTCTTT	CASSPQGNTEAFF
TRBJ2-7	-	TRBV6-5	-	TGTGCCAGTTCCTACTCCCGGGGTGGGGGCCGCGAGCAGTACTTC	CASSYSRGGGREQYF
TRBJ1-4	-	TRBV7-9	few	TGTGCCAGCAGCCTCTCGGGGACTTGGGAAAAACTGTTTTTT	CASSLSGTWEKLFF